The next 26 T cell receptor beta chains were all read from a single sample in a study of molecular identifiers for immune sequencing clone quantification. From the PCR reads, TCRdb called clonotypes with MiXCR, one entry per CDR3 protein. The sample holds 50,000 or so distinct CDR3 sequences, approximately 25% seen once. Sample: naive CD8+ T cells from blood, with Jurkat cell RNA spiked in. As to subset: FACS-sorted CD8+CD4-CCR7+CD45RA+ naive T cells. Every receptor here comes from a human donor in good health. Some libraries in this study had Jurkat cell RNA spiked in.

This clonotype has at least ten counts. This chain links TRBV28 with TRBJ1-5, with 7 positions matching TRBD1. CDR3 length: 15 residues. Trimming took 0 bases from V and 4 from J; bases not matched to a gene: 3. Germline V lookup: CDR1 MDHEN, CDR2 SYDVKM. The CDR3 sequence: CASSLWGQKNQPQHF. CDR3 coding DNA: TGTGCCAGCAGTTTATGGGGACAGAAAAATCAGCCCCAGCATTTT.

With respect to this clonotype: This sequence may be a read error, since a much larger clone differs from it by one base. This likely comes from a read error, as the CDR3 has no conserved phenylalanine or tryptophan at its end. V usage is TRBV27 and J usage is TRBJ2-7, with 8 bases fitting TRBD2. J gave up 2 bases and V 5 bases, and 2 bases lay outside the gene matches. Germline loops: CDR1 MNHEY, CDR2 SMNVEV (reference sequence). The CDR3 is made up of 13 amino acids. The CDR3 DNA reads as TGTGCCAGCAGTGTGACTAGCGCCTACGAGCAGTACCTC. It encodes CASSVTSAYEQYL.

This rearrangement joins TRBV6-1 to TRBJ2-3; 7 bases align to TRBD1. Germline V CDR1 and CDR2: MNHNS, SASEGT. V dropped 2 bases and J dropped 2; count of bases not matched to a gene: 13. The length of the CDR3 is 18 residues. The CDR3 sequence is CASSELPPGQLYTDTQYF. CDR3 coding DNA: TGTGCCAGCAGTGAACTCCCCCCGGGACAGCTATACACAGATACGCAGTATTTT.

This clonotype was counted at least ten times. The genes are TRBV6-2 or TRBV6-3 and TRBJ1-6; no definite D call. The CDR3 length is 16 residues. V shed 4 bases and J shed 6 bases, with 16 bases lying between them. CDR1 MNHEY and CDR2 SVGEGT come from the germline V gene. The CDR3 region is CASSWILTGPNSPLHF. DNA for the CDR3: TGTGCCAGCAGTTGGATCCTGACGGGCCCTAATTCACCCCTCCACTTT.

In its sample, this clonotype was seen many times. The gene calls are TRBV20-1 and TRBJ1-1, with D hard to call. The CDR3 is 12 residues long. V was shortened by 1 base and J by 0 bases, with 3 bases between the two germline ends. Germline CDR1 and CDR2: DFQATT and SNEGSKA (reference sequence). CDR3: CSARGMNTEAFF. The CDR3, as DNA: TGCAGTGCTAGAGGTATGAACACTGAAGCTTTCTTT.

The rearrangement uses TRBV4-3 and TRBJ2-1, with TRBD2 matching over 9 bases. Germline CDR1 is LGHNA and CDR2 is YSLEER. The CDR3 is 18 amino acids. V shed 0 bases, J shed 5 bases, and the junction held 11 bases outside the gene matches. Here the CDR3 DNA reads TGCGCCAGCAGCCAAGATGGCCTAGCGGGACTAACCAACAATGAGCAGTTCTTC. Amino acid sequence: CASSQDGLAGLTNNEQFF.

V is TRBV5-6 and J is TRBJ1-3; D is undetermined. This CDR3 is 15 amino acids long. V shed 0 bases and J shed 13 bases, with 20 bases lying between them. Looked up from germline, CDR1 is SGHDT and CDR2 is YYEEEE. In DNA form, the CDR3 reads TGTGCCAGCAGCTTGGAAGGATTCTCTGGAAACATTATATATTTT. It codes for CASSLEGFSGNIIYF.

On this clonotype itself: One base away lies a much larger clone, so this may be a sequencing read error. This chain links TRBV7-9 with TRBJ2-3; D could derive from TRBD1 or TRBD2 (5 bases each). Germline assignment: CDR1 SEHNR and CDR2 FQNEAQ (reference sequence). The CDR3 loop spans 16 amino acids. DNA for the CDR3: TGTGCCAGCAGCTTAGAGCAGGGACGCCCCGAGAATACGCTGTATTTT. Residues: CASSLEQGRPENTLYF.

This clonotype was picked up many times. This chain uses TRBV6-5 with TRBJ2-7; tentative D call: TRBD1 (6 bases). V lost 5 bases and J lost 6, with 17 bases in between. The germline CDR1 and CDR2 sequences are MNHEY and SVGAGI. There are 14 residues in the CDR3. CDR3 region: CASSPGSGVVEQYF. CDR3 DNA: TGTGCCAGCAGTCCCGGGTCAGGGGTGGTCGAGCAGTACTTC.

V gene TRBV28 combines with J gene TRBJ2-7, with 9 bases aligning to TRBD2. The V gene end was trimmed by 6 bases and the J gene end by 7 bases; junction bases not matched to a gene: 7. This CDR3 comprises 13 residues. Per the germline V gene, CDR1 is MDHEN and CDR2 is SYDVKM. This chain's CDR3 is CASRGTSLEEQYF. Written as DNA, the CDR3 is TGTGCCAGCAGGGGGACTAGCCTAGAAGAGCAGTACTTC.

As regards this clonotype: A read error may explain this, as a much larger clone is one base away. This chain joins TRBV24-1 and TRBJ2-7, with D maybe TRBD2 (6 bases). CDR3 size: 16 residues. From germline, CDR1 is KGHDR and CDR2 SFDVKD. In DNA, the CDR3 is TGTGCCTCCAGTGGTGACAAAGGGGAGGCGTCGTACGAGCAGTACTTC. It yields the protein CASSGDKGEASYEQYF.

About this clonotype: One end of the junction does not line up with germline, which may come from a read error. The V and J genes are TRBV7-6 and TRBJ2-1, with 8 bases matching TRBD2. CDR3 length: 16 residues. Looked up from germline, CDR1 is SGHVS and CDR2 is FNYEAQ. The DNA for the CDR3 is TGTGCCCGCAGCTTAGAAGTCGGGGGGGGGGAGAATGAGCAGTTCTTC. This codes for CARSLEVGGGENEQFF. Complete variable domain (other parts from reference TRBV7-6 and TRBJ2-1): GAGVSQSPRYKVTKRGQDVALRCDPISGHVSLYWYRQALGQGPEFLTYFNYEAQQDKSGLPNDRFSAERPEGSISTLTIQRTEQRDSAMYRCARSLEVGGGENEQFFGPGTRLTVL.

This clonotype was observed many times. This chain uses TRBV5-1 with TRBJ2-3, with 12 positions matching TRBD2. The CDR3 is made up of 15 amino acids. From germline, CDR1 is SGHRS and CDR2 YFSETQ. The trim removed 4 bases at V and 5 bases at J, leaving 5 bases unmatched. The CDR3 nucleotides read TGCGCCAGCAGCCCTAGCGGGGGGGCGTTAGATACGCAGTATTTT. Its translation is CASSPSGGALDTQYF. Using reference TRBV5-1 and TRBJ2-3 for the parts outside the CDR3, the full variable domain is KAGVTQTPRYLIKTRGQQVTLSCSPISGHRSVSWYQQTPGQGLQFLFEYFSETQRNKGNFPGRFSGRQFSNSRSEMNVSTLELGDSALYLCASSPSGGALDTQYFGPGTRLTVL.

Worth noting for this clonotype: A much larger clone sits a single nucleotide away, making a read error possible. This chain's CDR3 is CAGSYRGIGQPQHF. CDR3 nucleotides: TGTGCCGGCAGTTATCGGGGGATTGGTCAGCCCCAGCATTTT. This chain links TRBV12-3 or TRBV12-4 with TRBJ1-5; a weak D match, TRBD1 (5 bases). The length of the CDR3 is 14 residues.

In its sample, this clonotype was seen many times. The CDR3 loop is CASRQGTGHTEAFF. The CDR3 DNA sequence: TGTGCCAGCAGGCAAGGGACAGGTCACACTGAAGCTTTCTTT. The V gene is TRBV6-2 or TRBV6-3, the J gene TRBJ1-1, with 8 nucleotides matching TRBD1. The CDR3 covers 14 residues. The germline CDR1 and CDR2 sequences are MNHEY and SVGEGT. V dropped 6 bases and J dropped 3; count of bases not matched to a gene: 6.

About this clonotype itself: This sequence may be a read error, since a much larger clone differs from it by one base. CDR3 DNA: TGTGCCAGCAGCCCCCCGGGACGCCGTGAAGCTCTCTTT. Translation: CASSPPGRREALF. V usage is TRBV6-5 and J usage is TRBJ1-1; tentative D call: TRBD1 (5 bases). The CDR3 covers 13 residues. Germline values: CDR1 MNHEY, CDR2 SVGAGI.

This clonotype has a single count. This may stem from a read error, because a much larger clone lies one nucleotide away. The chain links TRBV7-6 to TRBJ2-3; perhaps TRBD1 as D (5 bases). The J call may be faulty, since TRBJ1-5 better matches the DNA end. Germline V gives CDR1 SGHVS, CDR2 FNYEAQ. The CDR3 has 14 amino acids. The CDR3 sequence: CASSPGRGTDTQHF. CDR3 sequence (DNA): TGTGCCAGCAGCCCGGGGCGGGGCACAGATACGCAGCATTTT.

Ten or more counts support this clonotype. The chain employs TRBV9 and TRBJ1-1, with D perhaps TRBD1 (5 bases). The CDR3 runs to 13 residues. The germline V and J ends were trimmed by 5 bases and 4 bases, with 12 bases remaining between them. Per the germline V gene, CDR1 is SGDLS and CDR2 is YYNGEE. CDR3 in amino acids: CASSWGTGTEAFF. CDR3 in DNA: TGTGCCAGCAGTTGGGGCACGGGCACTGAAGCTTTCTTT.

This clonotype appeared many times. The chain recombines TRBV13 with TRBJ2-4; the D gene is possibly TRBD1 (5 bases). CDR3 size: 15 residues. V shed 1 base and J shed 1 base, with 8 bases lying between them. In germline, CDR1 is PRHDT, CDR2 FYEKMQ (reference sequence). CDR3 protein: CASSLEKGAKNIQYF. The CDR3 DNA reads TGTGCCAGCAGCTTAGAGAAGGGGGCCAAAAACATTCAGTACTTC.

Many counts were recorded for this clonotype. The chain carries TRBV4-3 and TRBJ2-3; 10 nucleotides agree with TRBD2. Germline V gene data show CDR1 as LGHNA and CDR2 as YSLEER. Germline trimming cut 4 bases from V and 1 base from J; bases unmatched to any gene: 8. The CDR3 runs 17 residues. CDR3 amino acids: CASSLLLAGEGTDTQYF. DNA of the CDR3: TGCGCCAGCAGCCTCCTTCTAGCGGGAGAGGGCACAGATACGCAGTATTTT.

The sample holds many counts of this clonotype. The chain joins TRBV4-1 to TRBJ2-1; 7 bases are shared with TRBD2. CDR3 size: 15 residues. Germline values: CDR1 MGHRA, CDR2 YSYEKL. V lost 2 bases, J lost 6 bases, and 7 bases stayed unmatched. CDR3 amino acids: CASSQIAGDVNEQFF. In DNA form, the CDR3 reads TGCGCCAGCAGCCAAATCGCGGGGGATGTCAATGAGCAGTTCTTC.

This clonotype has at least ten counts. The CDR3 nucleotides are TGTGCCAGCAGCATTCGGACTAGCGGGGCCGACCCAGATACGCAGTATTTT. Translation: CASSIRTSGADPDTQYF. The chain combines TRBV7-9 with TRBJ2-3; TRBD2 aligns across 12 bases. CDR3 length: 17 residues. The ends lost 5 bases at V and 4 bases at J; junction bases unmatched: 10. The germline CDR1 and CDR2 sequences are SEHNR and FQNEAQ (reference sequence).

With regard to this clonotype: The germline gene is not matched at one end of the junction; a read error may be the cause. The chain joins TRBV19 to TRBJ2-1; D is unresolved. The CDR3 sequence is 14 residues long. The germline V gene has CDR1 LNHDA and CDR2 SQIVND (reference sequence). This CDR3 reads CASSSGEQYNDQFF. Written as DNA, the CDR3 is TGTGCCAGTAGTAGCGGCGAACAATACAATGATCAGTTCTTC.

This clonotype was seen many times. CDR3 amino acids: CSVDAGDVYEQYF. CDR3 coding DNA: TGCAGCGTTGACGCCGGGGATGTGTACGAGCAGTACTTC. The chain is built from TRBV29-1 and TRBJ2-7; D is perhaps TRBD2 (5 bases). Trimming cost V 3 bases and J 4 bases, with 13 bases left between them. Germline CDR1 reads SQVTM; CDR2 reads ANQGSEA. The CDR3 is 13 residues long.

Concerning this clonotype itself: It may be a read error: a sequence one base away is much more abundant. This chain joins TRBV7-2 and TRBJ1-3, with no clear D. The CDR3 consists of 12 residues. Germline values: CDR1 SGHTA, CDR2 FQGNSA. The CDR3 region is CASRGSGTTIYF. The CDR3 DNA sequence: TGTGCCAGCAGGGGGTCTGGAACCACCATATATTTT.

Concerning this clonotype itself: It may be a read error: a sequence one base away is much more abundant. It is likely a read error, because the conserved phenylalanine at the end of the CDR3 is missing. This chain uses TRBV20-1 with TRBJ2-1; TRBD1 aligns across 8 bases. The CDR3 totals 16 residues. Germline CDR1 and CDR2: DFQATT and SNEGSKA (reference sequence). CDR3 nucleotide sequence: TGCAGGGCCGGGACAGGAGACTCGTTGCCGTACAATGAGCAGTTCTAC. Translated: CRAGTGDSLPYNEQFY.